This T cell receptor (beta chain) comes out of a study of blood T cell repertoires in COVID-19. Study-level background: Samples came from the United States, Italy and Spain, spanning acute and convalescent COVID-19.

Original methodology: Reference gene primer amplification gave estimated nucleated cell counts. Profiling relied on immunoSEQ multiplex PCR, and the TCRdb table lists in-frame clones only, not all of them. V and J calls and clone size are as listed in that table; D and trimming were resolved from the DNA. The sample shows approximately 350,000 clones, about 90% of them seen only once. Participants came from around 25 US areas, aged roughly 18 to 90 years. All recovered Cohort 3 donors got two negative PCRs, got clearance, or saw symptom resolution. The specimen sequenced was PBMCs or T cells enriched from blood (not recorded which). This clonotype was obtained from a woman aged 25 to 45 who had recovered from COVID-19.

CDR3 in DNA: TGTGCCAGCAGCATCCGACTAGCGGGGGCCCAGACAGATACGCAGTATTTT. This sequence encodes CASSIRLAGAQTDTQYF. V usage is TRBV9 and J usage is TRBJ2-3, with 12 bases matching TRBD2. Germline lookup yields CDR1 SGDLS and CDR2 YYNGEE. Unmatched junction bases numbered 9, after V lost 4 bases and J lost 3 bases. CDR3 length: 17 residues.